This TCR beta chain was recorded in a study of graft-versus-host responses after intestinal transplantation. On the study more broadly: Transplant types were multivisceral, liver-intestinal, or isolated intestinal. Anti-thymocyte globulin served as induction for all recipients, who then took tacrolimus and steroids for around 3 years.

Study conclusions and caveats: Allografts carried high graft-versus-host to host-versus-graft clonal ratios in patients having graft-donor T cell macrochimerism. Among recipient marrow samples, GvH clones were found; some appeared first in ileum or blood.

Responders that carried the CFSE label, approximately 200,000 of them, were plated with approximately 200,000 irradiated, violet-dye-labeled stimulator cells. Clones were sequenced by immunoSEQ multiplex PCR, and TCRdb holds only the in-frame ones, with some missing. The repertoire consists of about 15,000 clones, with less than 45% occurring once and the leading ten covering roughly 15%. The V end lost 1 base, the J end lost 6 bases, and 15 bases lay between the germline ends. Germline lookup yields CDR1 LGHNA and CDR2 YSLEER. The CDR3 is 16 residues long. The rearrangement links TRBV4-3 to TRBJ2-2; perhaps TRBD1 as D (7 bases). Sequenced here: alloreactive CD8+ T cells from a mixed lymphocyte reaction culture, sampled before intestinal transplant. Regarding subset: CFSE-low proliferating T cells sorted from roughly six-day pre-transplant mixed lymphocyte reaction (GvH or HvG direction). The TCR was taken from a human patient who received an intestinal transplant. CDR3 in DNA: TGCGCCAGCAGCCAAGGCCAGGGGGGATGGGCCGGGGAGCTGTTTTTT. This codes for CASSQGQGGWAGELFF.